The T cell receptor beta chain under discussion was sequenced for a study of blood T cells in healthy people across ages. The second PCR ran 7 to 11 cycles with a sample-barcoded 5' primer and J-beta primers. TCRdb re-derived calls from the 5' RACE reads in MiXCR, one entry per CDR3 protein. The table shows around 1.7 million distinct CDR3 sequences, with 28% occurring only once. In germline, CDR1 is SGHDT, CDR2 YYEEEE. Germline trimming cut 0 bases from V and 5 bases from J; bases unmatched to any gene: 5. CDR3 length: 17 amino acids. A few counts support this clonotype. The sequenced material came from blood. The rearrangement uses TRBV5-6 and TRBJ2-1; 13 nucleotides line up with TRBD2. This receptor was obtained from a woman aged 25 to 39 in good health. The DNA of the CDR3 is TGTGCCAGCAGCTTGGGATGGACTAGCGGGAGCCACAATGAGCAGTTCTTC. This encodes CASSLGWTSGSHNEQFF. Together with reference TRBV5-6 and TRBJ2-1, the CDR3 gives the full variable domain: DAGVTQSPTHLIKTRGQQVTLRCSPKSGHDTVSWYQQALGQGPQFIFQYYEEEERQRGNFPDRFSGHQFPNYSSELNVNALLLGDSALYLCASSLGWTSGSHNEQFFGPGTRLTVL.